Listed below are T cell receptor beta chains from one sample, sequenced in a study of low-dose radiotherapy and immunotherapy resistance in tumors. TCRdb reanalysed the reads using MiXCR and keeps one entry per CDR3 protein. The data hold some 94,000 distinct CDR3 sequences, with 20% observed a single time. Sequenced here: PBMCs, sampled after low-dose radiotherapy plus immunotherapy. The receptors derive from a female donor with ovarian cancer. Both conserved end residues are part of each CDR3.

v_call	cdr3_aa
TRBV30	CAWSRPGASTWKSYNSPLHF
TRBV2	CASTEGGGGLYNEQFF
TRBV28	CASSPWGQTTTNEKLFF
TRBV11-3	CASSRREGPYNEQFF
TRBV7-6	CASSSLAGNYNEQFF
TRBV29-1	CSAQARLAETQYF
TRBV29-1	CSVVRQGVNLYSYNEQFF
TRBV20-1	CSAGTGFEQYF
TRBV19	CASTPSPAGTDTQYF
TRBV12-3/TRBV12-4	CASSRSGGTVNEQFF
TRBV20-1	CSARAPGQHLQETQYF
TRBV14	CASGTTRETQYF
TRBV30	CAWNSGGTDTQYF
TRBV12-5	CASGDPGTGAKFF
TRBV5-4	CASRQRGGRIHGYTF
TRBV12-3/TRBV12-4	CASSLATGGGGYTF